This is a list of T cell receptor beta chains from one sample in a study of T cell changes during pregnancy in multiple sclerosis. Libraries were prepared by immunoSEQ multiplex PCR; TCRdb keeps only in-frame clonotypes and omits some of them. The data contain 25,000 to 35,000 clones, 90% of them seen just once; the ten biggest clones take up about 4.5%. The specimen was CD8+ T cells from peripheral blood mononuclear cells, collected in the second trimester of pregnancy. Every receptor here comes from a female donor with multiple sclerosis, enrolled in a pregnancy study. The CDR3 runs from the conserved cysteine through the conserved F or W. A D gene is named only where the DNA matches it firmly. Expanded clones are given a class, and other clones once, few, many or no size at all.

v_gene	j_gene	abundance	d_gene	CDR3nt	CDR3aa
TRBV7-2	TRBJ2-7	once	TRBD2	TGTGCCAGCACCAAACTACCGGGACTAGCGGATCTAAGCTCCTACGAGCAGTACTTC	CASTKLPGLADLSSYEQYF
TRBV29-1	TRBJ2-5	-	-	TGCAGCGCCCCGGGACTCGAGGGCGAGACCCAGTACTTC	CSAPGLEGETQYF
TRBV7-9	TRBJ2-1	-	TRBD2	TGTGCCAGCAGCTTAGGGACTAGCGGGAGTTATGACAATGAGCAGTTCTTC	CASSLGTSGSYDNEQFF
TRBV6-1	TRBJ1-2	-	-	TGTGCCAGCAGTGATAGGATTTGGGAGGATGGCTACACCTTC	CASSDRIWEDGYTF
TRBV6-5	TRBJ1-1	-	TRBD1	TGTGCCAGCAGTTACTCGGGACAGGGCGGCACTGAAGCTTTCTTT	CASSYSGQGGTEAFF
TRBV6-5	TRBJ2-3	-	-	TGTGCCGGGGGGACCTCAGCAGATACGCAGTATTTT	CAGGTSADTQYF
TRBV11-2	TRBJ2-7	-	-	TGTGCCAGCAGCTTAGAGGCCGCCGACTACGAGCAGTACTTC	CASSLEAADYEQYF
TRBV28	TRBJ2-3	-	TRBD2	TGTGCCAGCAGTTCCGGACTAGCGGGAATCACAGATACGCAGTATTTT	CASSSGLAGITDTQYF
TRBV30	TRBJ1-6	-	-	TGTGCCTGGGGATACCAGGGAAGTTCACCCCTCCACTTT	CAWGYQGSSPLHF
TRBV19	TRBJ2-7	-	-	TGTGCCAGTAGTATGACACTCTACGAGCAGTACTTC	CASSMTLYEQYF
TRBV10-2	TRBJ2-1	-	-	TGCGCCAGCAGTGAGTCCCGTGAGCAGTTCTTC	CASSESREQFF
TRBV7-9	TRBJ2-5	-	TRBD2	TGTGCCAGCAGCTCCGGACTAGCGGGAGTTGAGACCCAGTACTTC	CASSSGLAGVETQYF
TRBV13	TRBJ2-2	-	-	TGTGCCAGCAGCTTAGCCGGGGAACAGAACACCGGGGAGCTGTTTTTT	CASSLAGEQNTGELFF
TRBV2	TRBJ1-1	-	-	TGTGCCAGCAGTGAACGGGTTAACACTGAAGCTTTCTTT	CASSERVNTEAFF
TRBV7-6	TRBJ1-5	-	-	TGTGCCAGCAGCCTTTGGCCGAATCAGCCCCAGCATTTT	CASSLWPNQPQHF
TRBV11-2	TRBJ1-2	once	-	TGTGCCAGCAGCTTAGGGCAGGCCTATGGCTACACCTTC	CASSLGQAYGYTF
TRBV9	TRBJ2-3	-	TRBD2	TGTGCCAGCAGCGGAGGGACTAGCGGAACTAGCACAGATACGCAGTATTTT	CASSGGTSGTSTDTQYF
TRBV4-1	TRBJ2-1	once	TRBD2	TGCGCCAGCAGCAGCGGGAGAGGCTACAATGAGCAGTTCTTC	CASSSGRGYNEQFF
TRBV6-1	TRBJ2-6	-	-	TGTGCCAGCAGTGGAGACCAGGGCTCTGGGGCCAACGTCCTGACTTTC	CASSGDQGSGANVLTF
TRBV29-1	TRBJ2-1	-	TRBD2	TGCAGCGCACCTTGGCGGGAGGGTCGGAATGAGCAGTTCTTC	CSAPWREGRNEQFF
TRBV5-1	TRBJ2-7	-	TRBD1	TGCGCCAGCAGCTCGGGACAGGGGGTTGAAGAGCAGTACTTC	CASSSGQGVEEQYF
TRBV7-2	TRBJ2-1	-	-	TGTGCCAGCAGCTCTTCCTTCGGGGACTATGAGCAGTTCTTC	CASSSSFGDYEQFF